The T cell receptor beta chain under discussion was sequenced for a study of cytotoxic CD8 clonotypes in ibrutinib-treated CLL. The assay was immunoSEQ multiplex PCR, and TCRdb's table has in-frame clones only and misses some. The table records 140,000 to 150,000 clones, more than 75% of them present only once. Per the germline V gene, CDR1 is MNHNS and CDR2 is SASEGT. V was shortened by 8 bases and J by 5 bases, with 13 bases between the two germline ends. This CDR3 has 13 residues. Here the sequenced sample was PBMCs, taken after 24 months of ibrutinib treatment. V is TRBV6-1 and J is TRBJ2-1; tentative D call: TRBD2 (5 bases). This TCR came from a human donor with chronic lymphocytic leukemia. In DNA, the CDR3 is TGTGCCAGCGACGTGGCCGGGAACAATGAGCAGTTCTTC. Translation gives CASDVAGNNEQFF.